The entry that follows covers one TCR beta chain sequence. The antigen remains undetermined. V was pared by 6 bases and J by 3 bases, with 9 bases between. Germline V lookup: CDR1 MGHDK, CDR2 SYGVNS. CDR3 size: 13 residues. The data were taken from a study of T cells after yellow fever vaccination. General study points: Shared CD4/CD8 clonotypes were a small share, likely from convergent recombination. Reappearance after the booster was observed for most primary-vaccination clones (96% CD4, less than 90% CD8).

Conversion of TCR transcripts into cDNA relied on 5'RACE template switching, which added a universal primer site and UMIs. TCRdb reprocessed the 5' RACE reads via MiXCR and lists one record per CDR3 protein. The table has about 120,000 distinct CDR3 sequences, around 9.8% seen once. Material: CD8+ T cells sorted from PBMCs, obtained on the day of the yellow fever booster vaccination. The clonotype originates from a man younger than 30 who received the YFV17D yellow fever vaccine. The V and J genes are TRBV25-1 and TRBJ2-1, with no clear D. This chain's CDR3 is CASSQAYYNEQFF. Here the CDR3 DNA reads TGTGCCAGCAGCCAGGCCTACTACAATGAGCAGTTCTTC.